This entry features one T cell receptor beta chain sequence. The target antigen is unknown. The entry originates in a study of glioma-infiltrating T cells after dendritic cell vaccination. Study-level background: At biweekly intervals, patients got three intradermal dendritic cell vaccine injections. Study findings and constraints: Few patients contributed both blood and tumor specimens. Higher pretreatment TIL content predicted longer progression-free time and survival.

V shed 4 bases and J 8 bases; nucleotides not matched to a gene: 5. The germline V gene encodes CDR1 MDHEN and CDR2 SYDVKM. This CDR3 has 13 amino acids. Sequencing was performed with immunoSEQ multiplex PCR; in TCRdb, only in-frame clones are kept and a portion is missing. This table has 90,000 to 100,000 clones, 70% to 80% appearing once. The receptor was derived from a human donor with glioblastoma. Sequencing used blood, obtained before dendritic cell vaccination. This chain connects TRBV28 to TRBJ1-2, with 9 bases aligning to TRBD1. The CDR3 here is CASSSGTGLGYTF. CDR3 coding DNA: TGTGCCAGCAGTTCCGGGACAGGGCTGGGCTACACCTTC.